The rows below give T cell receptor beta chains drawn from one sample of a study of CD8 T cells in ankylosing spondylitis. From the 5' RACE reads, TCRdb called clonotypes with MiXCR, one entry per CDR3 protein. The table has 200,000 to 300,000 distinct CDR3 sequences, more than 20% seen once. Input material: blood, either unsorted or a sorted T cell fraction (not recorded which). These receptors were obtained from a male donor with ankylosing spondylitis or in good health (not recorded which). Each CDR3 is given without its conserved first and last residue.

J gene,CDR3 length,V gene,CDR3 protein
TRBJ2-7,12,TRBV10-3,AITVTGFGYEQY
TRBJ1-1,15,TRBV10-3,AISEPPFATGRTEAF
TRBJ2-2,12,TRBV19,ASRGDPNTGELF
TRBJ2-7,14,TRBV6-5,ASSYSRLAGTYEQY
TRBJ1-6,12,TRBV12-3/TRBV12-4,ASRTGTESSPLH
TRBJ2-2,12,TRBV12-3/TRBV12-4,ASRQQGSTGELF
TRBJ1-5,13,TRBV12-3/TRBV12-4,ASSLGQGRREPQH
TRBJ1-3,12,TRBV7-9,ASSLVSSGNTIY
TRBJ2-3,13,TRBV10-3,AISVGAATTDTQY
TRBJ2-1,12,TRBV20-1,SARRGSLYNEQF
TRBJ2-1,9,TRBV20-1,SAKQRNEQF
TRBJ2-1,13,TRBV5-1,ASSLRAGDWNEQF
TRBJ2-3,14,TRBV6-1,ASKQGVDRPTDTQY
TRBJ2-5,10,TRBV29-1,SVASTEETQY
TRBJ2-3,11,TRBV5-1,ASSSGDTDTQY
TRBJ2-4,13,TRBV12-3/TRBV12-4,ASSWGQGVKNIQY
TRBJ2-7,10,TRBV20-1,SPDGMAGLQY
TRBJ2-2,14,TRBV10-3,AISETSVRSNGELF
TRBJ2-3,9,TRBV12-3/TRBV12-4,ASSSADTQY
TRBJ2-5,11,TRBV7-2,ASSGSRGETQY
TRBJ2-3,13,TRBV12-3/TRBV12-4,ASSPRWASTDTQY
TRBJ1-2,11,TRBV28,ASSLEAPYGYT
TRBJ2-7,12,TRBV5-1,ASMGGLGAYEQY
TRBJ2-1,10,TRBV20-1,SARGPWNEQF
TRBJ2-7,12,TRBV20-1,SAPRDGRAYEQY
TRBJ1-2,13,TRBV18,CSWPPGDTNYGYT
TRBJ2-5,11,TRBV20-1,SAGRQGSETQY
TRBJ2-1,10,TRBV29-1,SVDHVYNEQF
TRBJ2-4,10,TRBV20-1,SATVAKNIQY
TRBJ1-1,11,TRBV11-2,ASSILFRGEAF
TRBJ2-5,13,TRBV20-1,SARASGSIQETQY
TRBJ1-3,15,TRBV12-3/TRBV12-4,ASSLRVAGVPGNTIY
TRBJ1-1,12,TRBV14,ASSLNTGTTEAF
TRBJ2-7,10,TRBV20-1,SAGDLGYEQY
TRBJ2-7,9,TRBV20-1,SATQAYEQY
TRBJ2-3,12,TRBV10-3,AISDRGGTDTQY
TRBJ2-1,11,TRBV4-1,ASRTRGGGEQF
TRBJ2-1,11,TRBV20-1,SAIRELAGEQF
TRBJ1-2,10,TRBV20-1,SAKGGVDGYT
TRBJ2-6,13,TRBV15,ATKNLDSGANVLT
TRBJ1-1,15,TRBV5-5,ASSLALTEIMNTEAF
TRBJ2-7,12,TRBV9,ASSPRQVSYEQY
TRBJ2-1,13,TRBV7-2,ASSFLAGTGNEQF